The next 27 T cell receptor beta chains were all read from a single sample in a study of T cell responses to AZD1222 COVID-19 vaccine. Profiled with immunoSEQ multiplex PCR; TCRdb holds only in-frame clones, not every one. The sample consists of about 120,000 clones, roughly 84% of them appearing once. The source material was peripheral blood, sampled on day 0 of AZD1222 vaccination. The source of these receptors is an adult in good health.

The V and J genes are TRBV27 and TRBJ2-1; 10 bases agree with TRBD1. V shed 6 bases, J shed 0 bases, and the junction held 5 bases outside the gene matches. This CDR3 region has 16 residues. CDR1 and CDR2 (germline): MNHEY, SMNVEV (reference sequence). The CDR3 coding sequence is TGTGCCAGCAGGGGACAGGGGTTGAGCTCCTACAATGAGCAGTTCTTC. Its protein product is CASRGQGLSSYNEQFF.

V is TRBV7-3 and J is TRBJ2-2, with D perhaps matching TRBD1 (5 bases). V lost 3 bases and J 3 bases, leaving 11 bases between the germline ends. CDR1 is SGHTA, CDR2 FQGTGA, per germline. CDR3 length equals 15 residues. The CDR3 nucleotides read TGTGCCAGCAGCTTTGACAGTTCCCACACCGGGGAGCTGTTTTTT. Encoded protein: CASSFDSSHTGELFF. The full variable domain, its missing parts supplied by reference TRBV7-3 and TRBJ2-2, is GAGVSQTPSNKVTEKGKYVELRCDPISGHTALYWYRQSLGQGPEFLIYFQGTGAADDSGLPNDRFFAVRPEGSVSTLKIQRTERGDSAVYLCASSFDSSHTGELFFGEGSRLTVL.

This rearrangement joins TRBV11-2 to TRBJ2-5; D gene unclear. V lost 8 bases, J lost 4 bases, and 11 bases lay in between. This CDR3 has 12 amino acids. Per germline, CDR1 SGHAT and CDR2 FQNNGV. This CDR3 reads CASQAYLETQYF. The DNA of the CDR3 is TGTGCCAGCCAAGCATACTTAGAGACCCAGTACTTC.

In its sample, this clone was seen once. The CDR3 DNA sequence: TGTGCCACCAGCAGAGGTTTGGGGTCCCGGGATACGCAGTATTTT. It encodes CATSRGLGSRDTQYF. The gene calls are TRBV15 and TRBJ2-3; D unresolved. Germline V gene lookup returns CDR1 LNHNV and CDR2 YYDKDF (reference sequence). The CDR3 consists of 15 residues. The V end lost 1 base, the J end lost 6 bases, and 14 bases lay between the germline ends.

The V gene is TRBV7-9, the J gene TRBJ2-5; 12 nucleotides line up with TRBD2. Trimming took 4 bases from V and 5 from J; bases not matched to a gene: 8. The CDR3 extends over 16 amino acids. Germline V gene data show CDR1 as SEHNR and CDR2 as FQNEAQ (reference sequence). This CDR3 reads CASSYSTSGGLETQYF. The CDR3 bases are TGTGCCAGCAGCTACTCAACTAGCGGGGGGCTGGAGACCCAGTACTTC.

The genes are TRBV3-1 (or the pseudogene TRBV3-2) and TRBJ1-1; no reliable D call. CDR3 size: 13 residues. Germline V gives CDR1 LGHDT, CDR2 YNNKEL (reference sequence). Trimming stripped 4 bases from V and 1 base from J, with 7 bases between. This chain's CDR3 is CASSPSGNTEAFF. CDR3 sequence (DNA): TGTGCCAGCAGCCCGTCAGGGAACACTGAAGCTTTCTTT.

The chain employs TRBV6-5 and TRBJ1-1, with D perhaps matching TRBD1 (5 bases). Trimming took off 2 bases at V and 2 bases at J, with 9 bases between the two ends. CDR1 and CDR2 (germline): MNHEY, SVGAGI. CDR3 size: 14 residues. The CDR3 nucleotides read TGTGCCAGCAGTTACGGGGCGCCAAACACTGAAGCTTTCTTT. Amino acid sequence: CASSYGAPNTEAFF.

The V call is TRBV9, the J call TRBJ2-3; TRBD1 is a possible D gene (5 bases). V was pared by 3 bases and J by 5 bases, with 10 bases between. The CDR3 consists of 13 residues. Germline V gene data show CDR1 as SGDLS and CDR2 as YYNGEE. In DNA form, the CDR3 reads TGTGCCAGCAGCGGGCGACAGCAAGATACGCAGTATTTT. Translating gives CASSGRQQDTQYF.

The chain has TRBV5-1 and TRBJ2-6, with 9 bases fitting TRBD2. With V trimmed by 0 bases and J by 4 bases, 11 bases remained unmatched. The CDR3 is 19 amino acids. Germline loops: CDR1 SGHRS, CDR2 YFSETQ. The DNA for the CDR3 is TGCGCCAGCAGCTTGGCGAGCGGGGGGCCCTTAAGAGGGGCCAACGTCCTGACTTTC. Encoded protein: CASSLASGGPLRGANVLTF. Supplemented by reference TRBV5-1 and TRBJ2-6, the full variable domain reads KAGVTQTPRYLIKTRGQQVTLSCSPISGHRSVSWYQQTPGQGLQFLFEYFSETQRNKGNFPGRFSGRQFSNSRSEMNVSTLELGDSALYLCASSLASGGPLRGANVLTFGAGSRLTVL.

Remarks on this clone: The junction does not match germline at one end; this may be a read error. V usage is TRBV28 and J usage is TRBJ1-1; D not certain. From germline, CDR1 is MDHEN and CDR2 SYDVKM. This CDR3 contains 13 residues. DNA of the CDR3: TGTGCCAGCAGTCGATCAGGTTCGCTCGGATCCTACTTT. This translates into CASSRSGSLGSYF.

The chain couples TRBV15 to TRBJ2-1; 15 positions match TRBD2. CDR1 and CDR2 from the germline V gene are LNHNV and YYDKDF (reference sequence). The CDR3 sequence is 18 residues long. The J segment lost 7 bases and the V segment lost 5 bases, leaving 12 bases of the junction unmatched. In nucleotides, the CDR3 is TGTGCCACCAGCTCCCGGACTAGCGGGGGGGTCATTAGTAATGAGCAGTTCTTC. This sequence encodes CATSSRTSGGVISNEQFF. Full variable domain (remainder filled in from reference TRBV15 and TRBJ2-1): DAMVIQNPRYQVTQFGKPVTLSCSQTLNHNVMYWYQQKSSQAPKLLFHYYDKDFNNEADTPDNFQSRRPNTSFCFLDIRSPGLGDTAMYLCATSSRTSGGVISNEQFFGPGTRLTVL.

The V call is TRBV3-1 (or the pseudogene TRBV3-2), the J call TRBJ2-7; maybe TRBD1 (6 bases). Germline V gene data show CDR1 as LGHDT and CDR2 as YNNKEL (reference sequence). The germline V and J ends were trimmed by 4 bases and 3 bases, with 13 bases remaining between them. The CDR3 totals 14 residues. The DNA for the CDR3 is TGTGCCAGCAGCCCAGACGGGACACACTACGAGCAGTACTTC. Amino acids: CASSPDGTHYEQYF.

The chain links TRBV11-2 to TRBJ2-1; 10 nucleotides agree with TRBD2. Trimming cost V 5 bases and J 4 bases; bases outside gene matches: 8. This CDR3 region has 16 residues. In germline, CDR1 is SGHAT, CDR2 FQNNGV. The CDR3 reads CASSERTSGLYNEQFF. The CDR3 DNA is TGTGCCAGCAGCGAAAGGACTAGCGGACTTTACAATGAGCAGTTCTTC.

The CDR3 protein is CASSFQGTGQPQHF. The DNA of the CDR3 is TGTGCCAGCAGTTTCCAGGGAACGGGACAGCCCCAGCATTTT. The chain links TRBV28 to TRBJ1-5, with a weak D call TRBD1 (5 bases). The V and J ends lost 3 bases and 7 bases respectively, with 13 bases between them. Germline lookup yields CDR1 MDHEN and CDR2 SYDVKM. The CDR3 is made up of 14 amino acids.

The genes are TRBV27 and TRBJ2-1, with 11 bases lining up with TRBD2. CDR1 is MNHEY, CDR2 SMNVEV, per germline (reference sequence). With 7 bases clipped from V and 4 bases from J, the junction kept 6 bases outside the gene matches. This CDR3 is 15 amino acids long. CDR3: CASTPGTSGYNEQFF. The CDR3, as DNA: TGTGCCAGCACCCCCGGGACTAGCGGTTACAATGAGCAGTTCTTC.

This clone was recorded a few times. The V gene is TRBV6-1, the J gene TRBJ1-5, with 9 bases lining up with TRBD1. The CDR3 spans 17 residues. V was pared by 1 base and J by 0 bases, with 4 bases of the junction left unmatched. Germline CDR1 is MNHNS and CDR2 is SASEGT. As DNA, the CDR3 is TGTGCCAGCAGTGAAGGGACAGGGGCCTATAGCAATCAGCCCCAGCATTTT. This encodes CASSEGTGAYSNQPQHF.

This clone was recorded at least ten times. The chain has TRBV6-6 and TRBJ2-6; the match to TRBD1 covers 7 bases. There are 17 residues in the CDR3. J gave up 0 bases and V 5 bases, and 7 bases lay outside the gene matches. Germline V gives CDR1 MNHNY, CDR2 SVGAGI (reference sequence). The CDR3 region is CASSPGGFISGANVLTF. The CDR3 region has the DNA TGTGCCAGCAGTCCAGGGGGATTCATCTCTGGGGCCAACGTCCTGACTTTC.

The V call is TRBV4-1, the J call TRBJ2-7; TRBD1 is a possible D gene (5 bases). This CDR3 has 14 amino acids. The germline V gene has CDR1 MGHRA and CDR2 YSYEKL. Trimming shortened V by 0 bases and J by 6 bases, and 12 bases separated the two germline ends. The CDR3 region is CASSQDGRVREQYF. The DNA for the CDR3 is TGCGCCAGCAGCCAAGACGGCAGGGTCCGCGAGCAGTACTTC.

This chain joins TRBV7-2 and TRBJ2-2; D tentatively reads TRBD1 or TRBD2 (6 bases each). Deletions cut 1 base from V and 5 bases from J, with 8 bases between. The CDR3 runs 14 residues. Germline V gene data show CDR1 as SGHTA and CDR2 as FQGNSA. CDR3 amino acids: CASSLGGGTGELFF. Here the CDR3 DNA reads TGTGCCAGCAGCTTAGGAGGGGGGACCGGGGAGCTGTTTTTT.

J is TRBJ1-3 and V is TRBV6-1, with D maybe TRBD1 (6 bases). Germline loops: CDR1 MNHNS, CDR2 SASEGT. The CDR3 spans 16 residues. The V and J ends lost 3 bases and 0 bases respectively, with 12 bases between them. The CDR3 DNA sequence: TGTGCCAGCAGTGAGACAGGTTTACTCTCTGGAAACACCATATATTTT. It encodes CASSETGLLSGNTIYF.

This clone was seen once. The CDR3 region has the DNA TGTGCCAGCAGTGAAGTGGGACAGGGGGCAGGTACTGAAGCTTTCTTT. It specifies CASSEVGQGAGTEAFF. V usage is TRBV2 and J usage is TRBJ1-1; 12 bases agree with TRBD1. After removal of 1 base from V and 5 bases from J, the junction contained 5 bases not matched to a gene. Germline-derived CDR1 and CDR2 are SNHLY and FYNNEI. This CDR3 comprises 16 residues.

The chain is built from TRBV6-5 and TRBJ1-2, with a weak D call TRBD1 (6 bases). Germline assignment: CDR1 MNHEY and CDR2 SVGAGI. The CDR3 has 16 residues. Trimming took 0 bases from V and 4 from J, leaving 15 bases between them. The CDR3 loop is CASSYSMGAEVYGYTF. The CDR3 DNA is TGTGCCAGCAGTTACTCGATGGGGGCAGAAGTCTATGGCTACACCTTC.

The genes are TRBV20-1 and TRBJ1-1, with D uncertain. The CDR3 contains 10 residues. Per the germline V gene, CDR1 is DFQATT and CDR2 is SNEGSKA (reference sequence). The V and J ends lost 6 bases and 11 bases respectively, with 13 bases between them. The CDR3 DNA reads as TGCAGTGCCCTTCGACGGGAGGCTTTCTTT. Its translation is CSALRREAFF.

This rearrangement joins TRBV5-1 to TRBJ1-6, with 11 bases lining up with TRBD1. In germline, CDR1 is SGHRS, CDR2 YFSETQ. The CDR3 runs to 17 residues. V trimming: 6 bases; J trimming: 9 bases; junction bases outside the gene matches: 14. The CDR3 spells CASTEGAYGTGGSPLHF. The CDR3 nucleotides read TGCGCCAGCACCGAAGGGGCTTACGGGACAGGGGGTTCACCCCTCCACTTT. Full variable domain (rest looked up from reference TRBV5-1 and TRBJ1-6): KAGVTQTPRYLIKTRGQQVTLSCSPISGHRSVSWYQQTPGQGLQFLFEYFSETQRNKGNFPGRFSGRQFSNSRSEMNVSTLELGDSALYLCASTEGAYGTGGSPLHFGNGTRLTVT.

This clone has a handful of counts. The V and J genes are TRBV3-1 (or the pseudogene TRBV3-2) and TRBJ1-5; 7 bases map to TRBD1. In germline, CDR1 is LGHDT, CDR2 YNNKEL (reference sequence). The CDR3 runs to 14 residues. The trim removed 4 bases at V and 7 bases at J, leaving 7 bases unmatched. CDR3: CASSRAGGQQPQHF. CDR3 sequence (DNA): TGTGCCAGCAGCCGAGCAGGGGGTCAACAGCCCCAGCATTTT.

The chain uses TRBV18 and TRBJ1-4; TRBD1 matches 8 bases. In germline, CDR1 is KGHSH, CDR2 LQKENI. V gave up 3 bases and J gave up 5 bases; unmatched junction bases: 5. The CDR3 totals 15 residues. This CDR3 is CASSPMGQENEKLFF. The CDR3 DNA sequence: TGTGCCAGCTCACCCATGGGACAGGAAAATGAAAAACTGTTTTTT.

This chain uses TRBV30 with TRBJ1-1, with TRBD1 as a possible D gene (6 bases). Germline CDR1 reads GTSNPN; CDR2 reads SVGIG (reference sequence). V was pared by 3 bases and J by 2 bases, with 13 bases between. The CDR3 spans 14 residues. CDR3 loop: CAWSSWGLNTEAFF. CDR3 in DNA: TGTGCCTGGAGCTCGTGGGGGCTTAACACTGAAGCTTTCTTT. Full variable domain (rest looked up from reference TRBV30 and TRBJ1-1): SQTIHQWPATLVQPVGSPLSLECTVEGTSNPNLYWYRQAAGRGLQLLFYSVGIGQISSEVPQNLSASRPQDRQFILSSKKLLLSDSGFYLCAWSSWGLNTEAFFGQGTRLTVV.